The clone carrying this TCR beta chain has only one observation. Its antigen is undetermined. Donors came from a validation cohort of 90 to 150 subjects, distinct from the first 666-subject cohort. The source of the sample is a study of cytomegalovirus exposure and HLA in healthy donors. As for the study in general: The 120 or so validation repertoires used a platform that matched the one used for the 666 first-cohort repertoires, as a later analysis reported. Overall study results and limits: Reportedly, cytomegalovirus status was diagnosed with high sensitivity and specificity. Under in vitro conditions, three CMV-associated chains were confirmed as specific for CMV antigens.

Deletions cut 6 bases from V and 4 bases from J, with 12 bases between. CDR1 and CDR2 (germline): SEHNR, FQNEAQ (reference sequence). CDR3 length: 13 residues. Data came from immunoSEQ multiplex PCR; TCRdb stores just in-frame clones and leaves some out. Of 300,000 to 400,000 clones in the sample, about nine tenths were seen once. Material: PBMCs. This receptor was identified in a woman aged 18-29 years in good health and CMV-seronegative. The chain couples TRBV7-9 to TRBJ2-5, with D perhaps matching TRBD1 (5 bases). The CDR3, as DNA: TGTGCCAGCAGGGGGCGGTGGGCAGAGACCCAGTACTTC. Amino acids: CASRGRWAETQYF.